These T cell receptor beta chains were read from a single sample in a study of T cells in Graves' hyperthyroidism and ophthalmopathy. A single record per CDR3 protein comes from TCRdb applying MiXCR to the multiplex PCR reads. This table holds about 160,000 distinct CDR3 sequences, approximately 9% found once. The sequenced material came from blood. The receptor set was obtained from a woman between 18 and 29 years old with Graves' hyperthyroidism that later progressed to Graves' ophthalmopathy. The CDR3 runs from the conserved cysteine through the conserved F or W. Fields, in order: clone size, J gene, D gene, V gene, CDR3 protein, CDR3 DNA. The D gene is left open where the match is weak. Expanded clones are given a class, and other clones once, few, many or no size at all.

clone size: .; J gene: TRBJ2-7; D gene: TRBD1; V gene: TRBV28; CDR3 protein: CASSTTGGAGEQYF; CDR3 DNA: TGTGCCAGCAGTACCACAGGGGGCGCGGGGGAGCAGTACTTC
clone size: many; J gene: TRBJ2-7; D gene: .; V gene: TRBV16; CDR3 protein: CASSQSSGGLGYEQYF; CDR3 DNA: TGTGCCAGCAGCCAATCGTCTGGAGGTCTAGGATACGAGCAGTACTTC
clone size: .; J gene: TRBJ2-3; D gene: TRBD2; V gene: TRBV4-2; CDR3 protein: CASSQDRRLAEGRSTDTQYF; CDR3 DNA: TGTGCCAGCAGCCAAGATCGTCGGCTAGCGGAGGGGCGAAGCACAGATACGCAGTATTTT
clone size: many; J gene: TRBJ1-6; D gene: .; V gene: TRBV2; CDR3 protein: CASSEGSSLHF; CDR3 DNA: TGTGCCAGCAGTGAAGGGTCCTCTCTCCACTTT
clone size: .; J gene: TRBJ2-2; D gene: .; V gene: TRBV12-3/TRBV12-4; CDR3 protein: CASSTSYREGELFF; CDR3 DNA: TGTGCCAGCAGTACGTCCTACAGGGAGGGGGAGCTGTTTTTT
clone size: many; J gene: TRBJ1-6; D gene: TRBD1; V gene: TRBV6-1; CDR3 protein: CASTGQGSYSPLHF; CDR3 DNA: TGTGCCAGCACAGGACAGGGCTCTTATTCACCCCTCCACTTT
clone size: few; J gene: TRBJ1-6; D gene: TRBD1; V gene: TRBV7-8; CDR3 protein: CASSARDRFSSSYNSPLHF; CDR3 DNA: TGTGCCAGCAGCGCCCGGGACAGGTTTTCGAGCTCCTATAATTCACCCCTCCACTTT
clone size: few; J gene: TRBJ2-7; D gene: TRBD1; V gene: TRBV19; CDR3 protein: CASSIGQGVLYEQYF; CDR3 DNA: TGTGCCAGTAGTATTGGGCAGGGGGTCCTCTACGAGCAGTACTTC
clone size: .; J gene: TRBJ1-1; D gene: .; V gene: TRBV19; CDR3 protein: CASTDSKREAFF; CDR3 DNA: TGTGCCAGTACGGACAGTAAAAGAGAAGCTTTCTTT
clone size: few; J gene: TRBJ2-5; D gene: .; V gene: TRBV12-3/TRBV12-4; CDR3 protein: CASSLGVRRVEETQYF; CDR3 DNA: TGTGCCAGCAGTTTAGGTGTCAGGAGGGTCGAAGAGACCCAGTACTTC
clone size: .; J gene: TRBJ2-7; D gene: .; V gene: TRBV29-1; CDR3 protein: CSVDVGDEQYF; CDR3 DNA: TGCAGCGTTGATGTCGGCGATGAGCAGTACTTC
clone size: .; J gene: TRBJ2-1; D gene: TRBD2; V gene: TRBV5-1; CDR3 protein: CASSRPTSGSYNEQFF; CDR3 DNA: TGCGCCAGCAGCAGGCCCACTAGCGGCTCCTACAATGAGCAGTTCTTC
clone size: many; J gene: TRBJ2-7; D gene: TRBD2; V gene: TRBV12-3/TRBV12-4; CDR3 protein: CASRPYSGTTYEQYF; CDR3 DNA: TGTGCCAGCAGACCCTATAGCGGGACCACCTACGAGCAGTACTTC
clone size: many; J gene: TRBJ1-2; D gene: .; V gene: TRBV29-1; CDR3 protein: CSVEDVQSYGYTF; CDR3 DNA: TGCAGCGTTGAGGACGTACAAAGCTATGGCTACACCTTC
clone size: few; J gene: TRBJ1-4; D gene: .; V gene: TRBV3-1; CDR3 protein: CASSQESGAVTEKLFF; CDR3 DNA: TGTGCCAGCAGCCAAGAATCGGGGGCGGTGACTGAAAAACTGTTTTTT
clone size: many; J gene: TRBJ1-6; D gene: .; V gene: TRBV6-1; CDR3 protein: CASSDSRGRVEPLHF; CDR3 DNA: TGTGCCAGCAGTGATTCCAGGGGCAGGGTGGAGCCCCTCCACTTT
clone size: many; J gene: TRBJ2-3; D gene: .; V gene: TRBV5-1; CDR3 protein: CASSLLSSVSTDTQYF; CDR3 DNA: TGCGCCAGCAGCTTGCTATCTAGCGTAAGCACAGATACGCAGTATTTT
clone size: few; J gene: TRBJ2-2; D gene: .; V gene: TRBV9; CDR3 protein: CASSTRIIANTGELFF; CDR3 DNA: TGTGCCAGCAGCACCCGTATAATCGCGAACACCGGGGAGCTGTTTTTT
clone size: few; J gene: TRBJ1-5; D gene: TRBD1; V gene: TRBV19; CDR3 protein: CASSNRDRLRGNQPQHF; CDR3 DNA: TGTGCCAGTAGTAACCGGGACAGGCTAAGGGGCAATCAGCCCCAGCATTTT
clone size: .; J gene: TRBJ2-1; D gene: TRBD2; V gene: TRBV4-1; CDR3 protein: CASSQGGTSRDEQFF; CDR3 DNA: TGCGCCAGCAGCCAAGGGGGGACTAGTAGGGATGAGCAGTTCTTC
clone size: many; J gene: TRBJ2-2; D gene: .; V gene: TRBV6-2/TRBV6-3; CDR3 protein: CASSLAAPAGELFF; CDR3 DNA: TGTGCCAGCAGTCTTGCAGCCCCCGCCGGGGAGCTGTTTTTT
clone size: many; J gene: TRBJ2-7; D gene: TRBD1; V gene: TRBV24-1; CDR3 protein: CATSERTGGYEQYF; CDR3 DNA: TGTGCCACCAGTGAGAGGACAGGGGGCTACGAGCAGTACTTC
clone size: .; J gene: TRBJ1-3; D gene: .; V gene: TRBV6-1; CDR3 protein: CASSEIHSGNTIYF; CDR3 DNA: TGTGCCAGCAGCGAAATCCACTCTGGAAACACCATATATTTT
clone size: many; J gene: TRBJ2-1; D gene: TRBD2; V gene: TRBV7-9; CDR3 protein: CASSQTSGRVLSEQFF; CDR3 DNA: TGTGCCAGCAGCCAGACTAGCGGGAGGGTCTTAAGTGAGCAGTTCTTC
clone size: .; J gene: TRBJ1-2; D gene: TRBD1; V gene: TRBV7-9; CDR3 protein: CSSSLATTGYGYTF; CDR3 DNA: TGTTCCAGCAGCTTAGCCACGACAGGGTATGGCTACACCTTC
clone size: .; J gene: TRBJ2-2; D gene: .; V gene: TRBV4-2; CDR3 protein: CASSQDSHALMGSTGELFF; CDR3 DNA: TGTGCCAGCAGCCAAGATTCTCACGCCCTGATGGGGTCCACCGGGGAGCTGTTTTTT
clone size: many; J gene: TRBJ1-3; D gene: .; V gene: TRBV6-1; CDR3 protein: CASITGNTIYF; CDR3 DNA: TGTGCCAGCATCACTGGAAACACCATATATTTT
clone size: many; J gene: TRBJ2-5; D gene: TRBD1; V gene: TRBV5-1; CDR3 protein: CASSLGTGAQETQYF; CDR3 DNA: TGCGCCAGCAGCCTCGGGACAGGGGCGCAAGAGACCCAGTACTTC
clone size: .; J gene: TRBJ2-5; D gene: .; V gene: TRBV11-2; CDR3 protein: CASSRGFQETQYF; CDR3 DNA: TGTGCCAGCAGCCGAGGGTTCCAAGAGACCCAGTACTTC
clone size: many; J gene: TRBJ2-1; D gene: TRBD2; V gene: TRBV7-2; CDR3 protein: CASSFHGGIQTIYNEQFF; CDR3 DNA: TGTGCCAGCAGCTTTCACGGGGGGATACAGACAATCTACAATGAGCAGTTCTTC
clone size: .; J gene: TRBJ1-3; D gene: .; V gene: TRBV20-1; CDR3 protein: CSASRGQGVGNTIYF; CDR3 DNA: TGCAGTGCTAGCCGGGGTCAGGGCGTCGGAAACACCATATATTTT
clone size: .; J gene: TRBJ1-6; D gene: .; V gene: TRBV7-9; CDR3 protein: CASSPRLRDSPLHF; CDR3 DNA: TGTGCCAGCAGCCCCCGACTGAGGGATTCACCCCTCCACTTT
clone size: many; J gene: TRBJ1-5; D gene: .; V gene: TRBV2; CDR3 protein: CASGVRDQPQHF; CDR3 DNA: TGTGCCAGCGGGGTACGGGATCAGCCCCAGCATTTT
clone size: many; J gene: TRBJ2-2; D gene: TRBD1; V gene: TRBV6-2/TRBV6-3; CDR3 protein: CASTDGTGATGELFF; CDR3 DNA: TGTGCCAGCACCGACGGGACAGGGGCCACCGGGGAGCTGTTTTTT
clone size: few; J gene: TRBJ2-2; D gene: .; V gene: TRBV2; CDR3 protein: CASRGVVDGELFF; CDR3 DNA: TGTGCCAGCAGGGGGGTAGTAGACGGGGAGCTGTTTTTT
clone size: many; J gene: TRBJ1-2; D gene: TRBD1; V gene: TRBV2; CDR3 protein: CASSLLTGGVGYTF; CDR3 DNA: TGTGCCAGCAGTTTATTGACAGGGGGCGTTGGCTACACCTTC
clone size: many; J gene: TRBJ2-3; D gene: .; V gene: TRBV7-3; CDR3 protein: CASSLTFRETDTQYF; CDR3 DNA: TGTGCCAGCAGCTTAACGTTTAGGGAGACAGATACGCAGTATTTT
clone size: many; J gene: TRBJ2-2; D gene: TRBD1; V gene: TRBV5-1; CDR3 protein: CASSLRGTGNTGELFF; CDR3 DNA: TGCGCCAGCAGCCTTCGAGGGACAGGGAACACCGGGGAGCTGTTTTTT
clone size: many; J gene: TRBJ2-3; D gene: .; V gene: TRBV12-3/TRBV12-4; CDR3 protein: CASSFASAPTDTQYF; CDR3 DNA: TGTGCCAGCAGTTTCGCTAGCGCACCCACAGATACGCAGTATTTT
clone size: many; J gene: TRBJ2-3; D gene: .; V gene: TRBV11-2; CDR3 protein: CASSWDTTLTSTDTQYF; CDR3 DNA: TGTGCCAGCAGTTGGGACACAACATTAACTAGCACAGATACGCAGTATTTT
clone size: .; J gene: TRBJ1-4; D gene: .; V gene: TRBV10-1; CDR3 protein: CASTGGPNEKLFF; CDR3 DNA: TGCGCCAGTACCGGGGGACCTAATGAAAAACTGTTTTTT
clone size: .; J gene: TRBJ1-2; D gene: TRBD1; V gene: TRBV27; CDR3 protein: CASSPTGTVNYGYTF; CDR3 DNA: TGTGCCAGCAGCCCCACCGGGACAGTAAACTATGGCTACACCTTC
clone size: many; J gene: TRBJ2-1; D gene: .; V gene: TRBV2; CDR3 protein: CASSEAGGGEQFF; CDR3 DNA: TGTGCCAGCAGTGAAGCGGGGGGAGGTGAGCAGTTCTTC
clone size: many; J gene: TRBJ2-3; D gene: .; V gene: TRBV7-8; CDR3 protein: CASSLAMLIPKGTDTQYF; CDR3 DNA: TGTGCCAGCAGCTTAGCGATGTTGATCCCGAAGGGCACAGATACGCAGTATTTT
clone size: many; J gene: TRBJ2-1; D gene: .; V gene: TRBV28; CDR3 protein: CASSSHTSSYNEQFF; CDR3 DNA: TGTGCCAGCAGTTCCCACACGAGCTCCTACAATGAGCAGTTCTTC
clone size: few; J gene: TRBJ1-1; D gene: .; V gene: TRBV7-3; CDR3 protein: CASSPGVGTEAFF; CDR3 DNA: TGTGCCAGCAGCCCCGGGGTTGGCACTGAAGCTTTCTTT
clone size: many; J gene: TRBJ2-7; D gene: .; V gene: TRBV7-9; CDR3 protein: CASSLPTGFEQYF; CDR3 DNA: TGTGCCAGCAGCCTACCTACAGGGTTCGAGCAGTACTTC
clone size: .; J gene: TRBJ1-5; D gene: TRBD1; V gene: TRBV6-1; CDR3 protein: CASTRTGTQPQHF; CDR3 DNA: TGTGCCAGCACCCGGACAGGGACTCAGCCCCAGCATTTT
clone size: many; J gene: TRBJ1-1; D gene: .; V gene: TRBV30; CDR3 protein: CAWSYGHTEAFF; CDR3 DNA: TGTGCCTGGAGCTACGGCCACACTGAAGCTTTCTTT
clone size: many; J gene: TRBJ2-3; D gene: TRBD1; V gene: TRBV5-1; CDR3 protein: CASSLEQGQITQYF; CDR3 DNA: TGCGCCAGCAGCTTGGAACAGGGACAGATTACGCAGTATTTT